The 29 T cell receptor beta chains below were found in one sample sequenced in a study of radiotherapy plus CTLA-4 blockade in lung cancer. Profiling relied on immunoSEQ multiplex PCR, and the TCRdb table lists in-frame clones only, not all of them. This repertoire shows about 78,000 clones, approximately 84% found once; its top ten account for more than 2%. The input for sequencing was peripheral blood, taken from a patient treated with radiotherapy plus ipilimumab. Every receptor here comes from a human donor with non-small cell lung cancer who had a partial response to radiotherapy plus ipilimumab.

The rearrangement uses TRBV5-1 and TRBJ2-3; maybe TRBD2 (5 bases). In germline, CDR1 is SGHRS, CDR2 YFSETQ. The CDR3 is made up of 13 amino acids. Trimming took off 4 bases at V and 6 bases at J, with 12 bases between the two ends. CDR3 in amino acids: CASSRAGADTQYF. Written as DNA, the CDR3 is TGCGCCAGCAGCCGGGCGGGTGCGGATACGCAGTATTTT.

V and J are TRBV19 and TRBJ2-7; D may be TRBD1 (5 bases). CDR1 and CDR2 (germline): LNHDA, SQIVND (reference sequence). V shed 5 bases and J shed 4 bases, with 12 bases lying between them. The CDR3 extends over 13 amino acids. The CDR3 region has the DNA TGTGCCAGTAGTTTTTCAGGGAAATACGAGCAGTACTTC. This encodes CASSFSGKYEQYF. Supplemented by reference TRBV19 and TRBJ2-7, the full variable domain reads DGGITQSPKYLFRKEGQNVTLSCEQNLNHDAMYWYRQDPGQGLRLIYYSQIVNDFQKGDIAEGYSVSREKKESFPLTVTSAQKNPTAFYLCASSFSGKYEQYFGPGTRLTVT.

The chain is built from TRBV19 and TRBJ1-2, with 9 bases identical to TRBD1. Per the germline V gene, CDR1 is LNHDA and CDR2 is SQIVND (reference sequence). The CDR3 is 15 residues long. The J segment lost 4 bases and the V segment lost 5 bases, leaving 8 bases of the junction unmatched. The CDR3 sequence is CASSQTGGVGYGYTF. The CDR3 DNA reads as TGTGCCAGTAGTCAAACAGGGGGCGTAGGCTATGGCTACACCTTC.

The chain is built from TRBV5-4 and TRBJ2-7; D perhaps matches TRBD1 (6 bases). In germline, CDR1 is SGHNT, CDR2 YYREEE (reference sequence). This CDR3 spans 14 amino acids. Trimming took off 6 bases at V and 6 bases at J, with 19 bases between the two ends. The CDR3 region is CASKGDPQGPEQYV. CDR3 bases: TGTGCCAGCAAGGGGGACCCCCAGGGGCCCGAGCAGTACGTC.

This clone was seen just once. The CDR3 DNA reads as TGTGCCAGCAGGGATGGGGGGGCTGGGGCCAACGTCCTGACTTTC. It specifies CASRDGGAGANVLTF. The chain has TRBV6-6 and TRBJ2-6; 7 positions match TRBD2. Germline CDR1 is MNHNY and CDR2 is SVGAGI (reference sequence). V shed 6 bases and J 2 bases; nucleotides not matched to a gene: 4. This CDR3 is built from 15 residues.

The chain is built from TRBV28 and TRBJ1-3; the match to TRBD1 covers 9 bases. Germline V gives CDR1 MDHEN, CDR2 SYDVKM. V shed 7 bases and J 6 bases; nucleotides not matched to a gene: 10. The CDR3 totals 15 residues. CDR3 protein: CASIPEGQGPNTIYF. CDR3 sequence (DNA): TGTGCCAGCATTCCCGAGGGACAGGGCCCAAACACCATATATTTT.

The CDR3 DNA reads TGTGCCAGCAGTGAACCAGGGCAGGTAGGCAATCAGCCCCAGCATTTT. Residues: CASSEPGQVGNQPQHF. The chain joins TRBV6-1 to TRBJ1-5, with a weak D call TRBD1 (5 bases). The germline gives CDR1 MNHNS, CDR2 SASEGT. The CDR3 loop spans 16 amino acids. The germline V and J ends were trimmed by 2 bases and 2 bases, with 13 bases remaining between them.

The gene calls are TRBV5-4 and TRBJ2-3, with 9 bases that match TRBD2. There are 16 residues in the CDR3. V dropped 4 bases and J dropped 1; count of bases not matched to a gene: 7. CDR1 is SGHNT, CDR2 YYREEE, per germline (reference sequence). CDR3: CASSGQTSGGTDTQYF. The CDR3 DNA reads TGTGCCAGCAGCGGGCAGACTAGCGGAGGCACAGATACGCAGTATTTT.

V and J are TRBV28 and TRBJ1-5; 10 positions agree with TRBD1. V lost 4 bases and J lost 2; bases outside the gene matches: 5. The CDR3 is 16 residues long. Germline CDR1 and CDR2: MDHEN and SYDVKM. CDR3 region: CASSSDRGRGNQPQHF. For the CDR3, the DNA is TGTGCCAGCAGTTCAGACAGGGGGCGAGGCAATCAGCCCCAGCATTTT.

The V call is TRBV19, the J call TRBJ2-3; TRBD1 matches 8 bases. The CDR3 is made up of 15 amino acids. Germline CDR1 is LNHDA and CDR2 is SQIVND (reference sequence). V gave up 5 bases and J gave up 2 bases; unmatched junction bases: 6. DNA of the CDR3: TGTGCCAGTAGTTTGGGACAGGCCCACACAGATACGCAGTATTTT. It is translated as CASSLGQAHTDTQYF.

This rearrangement joins TRBV29-1 to TRBJ2-5; 7 nucleotides agree with TRBD2. Trimming took 7 bases from V and 4 from J; bases not matched to a gene: 9. The CDR3 contains 13 residues. CDR1 SQVTM and CDR2 ANQGSEA come from the germline V gene. The CDR3 sequence is CSANDWGGETQYF. The DNA of the CDR3 is TGCAGCGCCAATGATTGGGGGGGAGAGACCCAGTACTTC.

The rearrangement uses TRBV19 and TRBJ1-2, with TRBD1 identical over 7 bases. Trimming cost V 6 bases and J 5 bases; bases outside gene matches: 9. The germline gives CDR1 LNHDA, CDR2 SQIVND (reference sequence). There are 14 residues in the CDR3. The DNA of the CDR3 is TGTGCCAGTAGCACCAGGACAGGACCTTATGGCTACACCTTC. It specifies CASSTRTGPYGYTF.

This clone was detected only once. This chain links TRBV5-6 with TRBJ2-7, with D possibly matching TRBD1 (6 bases). In germline, CDR1 is SGHDT, CDR2 YYEEEE. Trimming shortened V by 4 bases and J by 3 bases, and 14 bases separated the two germline ends. The CDR3 totals 14 residues. CDR3 sequence reads: CASSGGRLNYEQYF. The CDR3 DNA follows: TGTGCCAGCAGCGGGGGCAGGTTGAACTACGAGCAGTACTTC.

The rearrangement links TRBV29-1 to TRBJ2-5, with 8 bases lining up with TRBD1. With V trimmed by 7 bases and J by 1 base, 2 bases remained unmatched. Germline CDR1 and CDR2: SQVTM and ANQGSEA. This CDR3 has 12 amino acids. As DNA, the CDR3 is TGCAGCGCCGGACAGGGCCAAGAGACCCAGTACTTC. Protein sequence: CSAGQGQETQYF.

This chain uses TRBV30 with TRBJ1-2; a weak D match, TRBD1 (6 bases). V was shortened by 3 bases and J by 11 bases, with 28 bases between the two germline ends. Looked up from germline, CDR1 is GTSNPN and CDR2 is SVGIG (reference sequence). The CDR3 loop spans 16 amino acids. CDR3 DNA sequence: TGTGCCTGGAGCGTAGGACGGGACCGGACAGCCAGGGGTTACACCTTC. It translates to CAWSVGRDRTARGYTF.

This clone was found a few times. The V gene is TRBV5-1, the J gene TRBJ1-5; possible D gene TRBD1, 6 bases. V was shortened by 5 bases and J by 0 bases, with 12 bases between the two germline ends. Germline V lookup: CDR1 SGHRS, CDR2 YFSETQ. The CDR3 is 15 residues long. The CDR3 reads CASRSDSHSNQPQHF. The CDR3 DNA is TGCGCCAGCAGATCGGACAGCCATAGCAATCAGCCCCAGCATTTT.

This clone has only a few counts. V gene TRBV10-3 combines with J gene TRBJ1-2, with 9 positions matching TRBD1. Trimming took 6 bases from V and 6 from J; bases not matched to a gene: 8. Germline CDR1 reads ENHRY; CDR2 reads SYGVKD. The CDR3 has 14 residues. In nucleotides, the CDR3 is TGTGCCATCAGCCCAACAGGGGGCACCGATGGCTACACCTTC. Amino acid sequence: CAISPTGGTDGYTF.

This chain joins TRBV7-2 and TRBJ2-5; D not certain. This CDR3 contains 13 residues. Trimming stripped 2 bases from V and 5 bases from J, with 9 bases between. The germline V gene encodes CDR1 SGHTA and CDR2 FQGNSA. The CDR3 region is CASSLIRSETQYF. CDR3 coding DNA: TGTGCCAGCAGCTTAATACGTAGTGAGACCCAGTACTTC.

The chain is built from TRBV4-3 and TRBJ2-1; D gene ambiguous. This CDR3 spans 17 amino acids. Germline V gives CDR1 LGHNA, CDR2 YSLEER. V was cut by 0 bases and J by 4 bases, with 16 bases left in between. CDR3 loop: CASSQEIAGLVYNEQFF. The CDR3 region has the DNA TGCGCCAGCAGCCAAGAAATAGCCGGGTTGGTTTACAATGAGCAGTTCTTC.

The rearrangement joins TRBV6-1 to TRBJ1-2; 9 bases agree with TRBD1. The CDR3 contains 15 residues. V lost 3 bases, J lost 2 bases, and 4 bases stayed unmatched. Germline values: CDR1 MNHNS, CDR2 SASEGT. The CDR3, as DNA: TGTGCCAGCAGTGAGCCGGACAGGGGAAACTATGGCTACACCTTC. Translated: CASSEPDRGNYGYTF.

This clone was counted a single time. Here the CDR3 reads CASSPGLGSTYEQYF. Written as DNA, the CDR3 is TGCGCCAGCAGTCCCGGACTAGGCTCAACCTACGAGCAGTACTTC. This rearrangement joins TRBV5-1 to TRBJ2-7; TRBD2 aligns across 7 bases. Losses at the gene ends were 5 bases for V and 2 bases for J; bases not matched to a gene: 10. The CDR3 is 15 amino acids. Germline lookup yields CDR1 SGHRS and CDR2 YFSETQ.

The rearrangement uses TRBV28 and TRBJ2-1; 7 positions agree with TRBD2. V was pared by 1 base and J by 12 bases, with 6 bases of the junction left unmatched. The CDR3 is made up of 13 amino acids. Germline V gives CDR1 MDHEN, CDR2 SYDVKM. CDR3 in amino acids: CASSLSLADGQFF. CDR3 nucleotides: TGTGCCAGCAGTTTATCCCTAGCGGATGGGCAGTTCTTC.

This clone was seen once. The J gene is TRBJ1-2, the V gene TRBV6-5; 10 bases match TRBD1. Germline V gene sequence: CDR1 MNHEY, CDR2 SVGAGI. J was trimmed by 8 bases and V by 7 bases; bases with no gene match: 7. The length of the CDR3 is 13 residues. CDR3 coding DNA: TGTGCCAGCACCTCCGGGACAGGGGACGGCTACACCTTC. Amino acids: CASTSGTGDGYTF.

The V gene is TRBV27, the J gene TRBJ2-3; possible D gene TRBD1, 5 bases. Germline lookup yields CDR1 MNHEY and CDR2 SMNVEV (reference sequence). Deletions cut 5 bases from V and 8 bases from J, with 11 bases between. The CDR3 runs to 12 residues. DNA of the CDR3: TGTGCCAGCAGTCTAGTAAGGGGTACGCAGTATTTT. Its translation is CASSLVRGTQYF.

This clone occurred a few times. The chain is built from TRBV6-6 and TRBJ2-1, with D uncertain. V lost 6 bases and J 8 bases, leaving 8 bases between the germline ends. The CDR3 is 11 residues long. From germline, CDR1 is MNHNY and CDR2 SVGAGI (reference sequence). The CDR3 DNA reads as TGTGCCAGCAGCCCCACATATGAGCAGTTCTTC. Protein sequence: CASSPTYEQFF.

V usage is TRBV5-6 and J usage is TRBJ2-1; possibly TRBD2 for D (7 bases). Per germline, CDR1 SGHDT and CDR2 YYEEEE. Trimming left V 4 bases short and J 9 bases short, with 20 bases between. CDR3 length: 15 amino acids. CDR3 nucleotide sequence: TGTGCCAGCAGCCGTTCTAGCGGTAGAGGGGGTGAGCAGTTCTTC. This encodes CASSRSSGRGGEQFF.

The DNA of the CDR3 is TGCGCCAGCAGCATTGGGGGCGGTTACGAGCAGTACTTC. It codes for CASSIGGGYEQYF. V gene TRBV5-1 combines with J gene TRBJ2-7, with D possibly matching TRBD1 (6 bases). Trimming pared 4 bases from V and 4 bases from J, leaving 12 bases between. The length of the CDR3 is 13 residues. Germline CDR1 and CDR2: SGHRS and YFSETQ. Looking up the rest from reference TRBV5-1 and TRBJ2-7 gives the full variable domain: KAGVTQTPRYLIKTRGQQVTLSCSPISGHRSVSWYQQTPGQGLQFLFEYFSETQRNKGNFPGRFSGRQFSNSRSEMNVSTLELGDSALYLCASSIGGGYEQYFGPGTRLTVT.

This chain joins TRBV7-9 and TRBJ2-5, with D perhaps matching TRBD2 (7 bases). The CDR3 has 13 amino acids. Germline V gene data show CDR1 as SEHNR and CDR2 as FQNEAQ (reference sequence). Trimming took 3 bases from V and 4 from J, leaving 9 bases between them. The CDR3 region is CASSLAGAETQYF. The CDR3 region has the DNA TGTGCCAGCAGCTTGGCGGGGGCAGAGACCCAGTACTTC. Looking up the rest from reference TRBV7-9 and TRBJ2-5 gives the full variable domain: DTGVSQNPRHKITKRGQNVTFRCDPISEHNRLYWYRQTLGQGPEFLTYFQNEAQLEKSRLLSDRFSAERPKGSFSTLEIQRTEQGDSAMYLCASSLAGAETQYFGPGTRLLVL.

This clone showed up just a few times. The gene calls are TRBV5-1 and TRBJ1-3; D might be TRBD1 (5 bases). The CDR3 has 16 residues. Between the trimmed V and J ends, which lost 4 bases and 1 base, there was a span of 15 bases. Germline V gives CDR1 SGHRS, CDR2 YFSETQ. CDR3 DNA: TGCGCCAGCAGCGATCAGGGTTTGATTTCTGGAAACACCATATATTTT. It translates to CASSDQGLISGNTIYF. Filled out from reference TRBV5-1 and TRBJ1-3, the complete variable domain reads KAGVTQTPRYLIKTRGQQVTLSCSPISGHRSVSWYQQTPGQGLQFLFEYFSETQRNKGNFPGRFSGRQFSNSRSEMNVSTLELGDSALYLCASSDQGLISGNTIYFGEGSWLTVV.